A selection of T cell receptor beta chains follows, all from one sample in a study of blood T cells in healthy people across ages. One entry per CDR3 protein, called by TCRdb with MiXCR from the 5' RACE reads. There are around 970,000 distinct CDR3 sequences in the sample; 51% occur only once, and around 21% lies in the top ten. Sequencing used blood. These receptors originate from an older woman in good health. The CDR3 runs from the conserved cysteine through the conserved F or W. A D gene is named only where the DNA matches it firmly. For some rows the clone size is stated as once, few or many, or as a class when expanded; others skip it.

d_call clone_size j_call v_call cdr3_aa cdr3_nt
NA NA TRBJ2-1 TRBV4-1 CASSQDVPASAAYNEQFF TGCGCCAGCAGCCAAGATGTCCCGGCGTCAGCCGCCTACAATGAGCAGTTCTTC
TRBD2 NA TRBJ2-1 TRBV9 CASSVAGLAVYNEQFF TGTGCCAGCAGCGTTGCAGGACTAGCGGTTTACAATGAGCAGTTCTTC
NA NA TRBJ2-7 TRBV20-1 CSEDGQNYEQYF TGCAGTGAGGACGGACAGAACTACGAGCAGTACTTC
NA once TRBJ1-5 TRBV10-3 CAISDGQSSNQPQHF TGTGCCATCAGTGATGGGCAATCTAGCAATCAGCCCCAGCATTTT
NA NA TRBJ1-3 TRBV7-2 CASSLESGRTSGNTIYF TGTGCCAGCAGCTTAGAGTCAGGCCGGACCTCTGGAAACACCATATATTTT
NA NA TRBJ2-7 TRBV10-3 CAISDSFYEQYF TGTGCCATCAGTGACAGCTTCTACGAGCAGTACTTC
NA NA TRBJ1-5 TRBV6-6 CASSYSPATLGHF TGTGCCAGCAGCTACTCACCGGCCACCCTGGGGCATTTT
NA once TRBJ2-3 TRBV12-3/TRBV12-4 CASRPGGSSQYF TGTGCCAGCAGGCCCGGGGGTTCCTCGCAGTATTTT
NA few TRBJ2-3 TRBV27 CASRGWDPRFADTQYF TGTGCCAGCAGGGGGTGGGACCCGAGGTTCGCAGATACGCAGTATTTT
NA NA TRBJ2-7 TRBV6-6 CASAGPTYEQYF TGTGCCAGCGCGGGACCAACCTACGAGCAGTACTTC
TRBD2 once TRBJ2-1 TRBV3-1 CASSQGTSGRGLLYNEQFF TGTGCCAGCAGCCAAGGGACTAGCGGGCGGGGACTACTCTACAATGAGCAGTTCTTC
NA NA TRBJ2-1 TRBV20-1 CSARAEGGSYNEQFF TGCAGTGCTAGAGCGGAGGGGGGCTCCTACAATGAGCAGTTCTTC
TRBD2 NA TRBJ2-3 TRBV6-1 CASSRSGSNADTQYF TGTGCCAGCAGTCGAAGCGGGAGTAACGCAGATACGCAGTATTTT
TRBD1 NA TRBJ1-1 TRBV5-5 CASNGPRGAITEAFF TGTGCCAGCAACGGACCCAGGGGGGCAATCACTGAAGCTTTCTTT
NA NA TRBJ2-1 TRBV6-5 CASSYGTGPEGEQFF TGTGCCAGCAGTTACGGGACGGGTCCGGAGGGAGAGCAGTTCTTC
NA NA TRBJ1-1 TRBV25-1 CASSAGGFRMNTEAFF TGTGCCAGCAGTGCTGGAGGGTTTCGCATGAACACTGAAGCTTTCTTT
TRBD1 NA TRBJ1-4 TRBV4-1 CASSPRDRNNEKLFF TGCGCCAGCAGCCCCAGGGACAGAAATAATGAAAAACTGTTTTTT